The sequence of this TCR beta chain was determined in a study of OX40 agonist ivuxolimab in advanced cancers. Sequencing used immunoSEQ multiplex PCR; TCRdb keeps in-frame clones, though not all of them. This table holds about 35,000 clones, roughly 80% found once. V shed 1 base and J 4 bases; nucleotides not matched to a gene: 3. Per germline, CDR1 MNHEY and CDR2 SMNVEV (reference sequence). The CDR3 contains 15 residues. Here the sequenced sample was CD4+ or CD8+ T cells sorted from blood, taken in a trial of the OX40 agonist ivuxolimab. This clonotype was obtained from an adult with an advanced solid tumor such as melanoma, head and neck, liver or kidney cancer. This chain connects TRBV27 to TRBJ2-2; TRBD2 matches at 7 bases. CDR3 loop: CASSLWGGSTGELFF. The CDR3 bases are TGTGCCAGCAGTTTATGGGGCGGGAGCACCGGGGAGCTGTTTTTT.